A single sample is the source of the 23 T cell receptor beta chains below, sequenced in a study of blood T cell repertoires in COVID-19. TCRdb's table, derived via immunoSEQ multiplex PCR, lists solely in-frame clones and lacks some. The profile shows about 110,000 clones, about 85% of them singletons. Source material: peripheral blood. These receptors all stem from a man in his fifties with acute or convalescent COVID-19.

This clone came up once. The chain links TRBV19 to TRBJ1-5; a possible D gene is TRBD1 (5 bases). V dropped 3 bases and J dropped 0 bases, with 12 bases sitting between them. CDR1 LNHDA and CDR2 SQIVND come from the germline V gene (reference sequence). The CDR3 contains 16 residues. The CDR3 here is CASSMGGRYSNQPQHF. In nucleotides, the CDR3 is TGTGCCAGTAGTATGGGGGGTAGATATAGCAATCAGCCCCAGCATTTT.

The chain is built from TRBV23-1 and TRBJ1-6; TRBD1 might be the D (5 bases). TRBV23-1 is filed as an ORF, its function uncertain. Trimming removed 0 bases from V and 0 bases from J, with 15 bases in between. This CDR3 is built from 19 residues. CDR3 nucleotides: TGCGCCAGCAGTCAATCAACAGGAGGAGGGTTCTCCTATAATTCACCCCTCCACTTT. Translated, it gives CASSQSTGGGFSYNSPLHF.

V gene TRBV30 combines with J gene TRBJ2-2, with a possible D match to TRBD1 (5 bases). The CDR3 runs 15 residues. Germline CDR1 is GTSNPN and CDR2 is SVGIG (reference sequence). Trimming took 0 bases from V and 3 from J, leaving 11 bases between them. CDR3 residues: CAWSVQGVHTGELFF. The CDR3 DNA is TGTGCCTGGAGTGTACAAGGGGTGCACACCGGGGAGCTGTTTTTT.

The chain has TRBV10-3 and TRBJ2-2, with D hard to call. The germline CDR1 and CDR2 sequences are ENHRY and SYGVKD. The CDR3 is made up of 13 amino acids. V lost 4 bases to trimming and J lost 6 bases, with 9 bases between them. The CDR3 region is CAISGELPGELFF. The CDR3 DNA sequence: TGTGCCATCAGTGGAGAGCTCCCCGGGGAGCTGTTTTTT.

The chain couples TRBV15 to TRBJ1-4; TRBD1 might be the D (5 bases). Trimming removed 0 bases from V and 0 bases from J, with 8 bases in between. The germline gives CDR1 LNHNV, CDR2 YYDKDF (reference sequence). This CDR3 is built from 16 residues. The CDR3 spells CATSRDGGATNEKLFF. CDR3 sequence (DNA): TGTGCCACCAGCAGAGACGGAGGGGCAACTAATGAAAAACTGTTTTTT.

The CDR3 loop reads CASSFWTGELNTQYF. In nucleotides, the CDR3 is TGTGCCAGCAGTTTTTGGACAGGGGAATTGAATACGCAGTATTTT. V and J are TRBV7-9 and TRBJ2-3, with 9 bases identical to TRBD1. This CDR3 contains 15 residues. The germline V gene has CDR1 SEHNR and CDR2 FQNEAQ (reference sequence). After removal of 6 bases from V and 7 bases from J, the junction contained 11 bases not matched to a gene.

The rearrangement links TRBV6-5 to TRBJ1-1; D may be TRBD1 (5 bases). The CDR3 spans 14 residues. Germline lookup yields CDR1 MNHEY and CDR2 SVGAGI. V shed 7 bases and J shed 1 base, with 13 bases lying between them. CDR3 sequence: CASNIGHWNTEAFF. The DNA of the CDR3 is TGTGCCAGCAATATAGGACACTGGAACACTGAAGCTTTCTTT.

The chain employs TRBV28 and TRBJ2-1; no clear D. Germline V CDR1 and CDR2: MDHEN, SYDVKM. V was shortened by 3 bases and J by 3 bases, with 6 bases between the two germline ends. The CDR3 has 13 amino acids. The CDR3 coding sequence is TGTGCCAGCAGTTTTGTTCGCTACAATGAGCAGTTCTTC. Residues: CASSFVRYNEQFF.

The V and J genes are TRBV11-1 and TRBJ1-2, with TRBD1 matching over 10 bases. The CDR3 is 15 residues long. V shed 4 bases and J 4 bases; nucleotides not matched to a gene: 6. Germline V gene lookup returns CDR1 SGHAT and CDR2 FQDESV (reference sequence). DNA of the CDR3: TGTGCCAGCAGCTCCCGACAGGGGGCCCGCTATGGCTACACCTTC. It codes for CASSSRQGARYGYTF.

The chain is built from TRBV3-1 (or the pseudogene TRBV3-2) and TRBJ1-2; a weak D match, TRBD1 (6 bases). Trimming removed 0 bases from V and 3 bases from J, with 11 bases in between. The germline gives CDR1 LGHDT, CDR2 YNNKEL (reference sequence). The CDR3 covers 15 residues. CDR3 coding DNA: TGTGCCAGCAGCCAAGATCTGGGGGCTCACTATGGCTACACCTTC. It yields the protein CASSQDLGAHYGYTF.

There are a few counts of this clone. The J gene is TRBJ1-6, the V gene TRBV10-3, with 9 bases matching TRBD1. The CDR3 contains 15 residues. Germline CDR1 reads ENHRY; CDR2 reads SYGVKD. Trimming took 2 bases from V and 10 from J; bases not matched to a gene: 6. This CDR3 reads CAISERVDRGSPLHF. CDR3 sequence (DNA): TGTGCCATCAGTGAGCGAGTGGACAGGGGATCACCCCTCCACTTT.

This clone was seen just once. The CDR3 sequence: CASSPGTGAITGELFF. The CDR3 DNA sequence: TGTGCCAGTAGTCCCGGGACAGGAGCTATCACCGGGGAGCTGTTTTTT. The V gene is TRBV19, the J gene TRBJ2-2; 8 bases are a match to TRBD1. The CDR3 covers 16 residues. V shed 5 bases and J 4 bases; nucleotides not matched to a gene: 9. CDR1 and CDR2 (germline): LNHDA, SQIVND (reference sequence).

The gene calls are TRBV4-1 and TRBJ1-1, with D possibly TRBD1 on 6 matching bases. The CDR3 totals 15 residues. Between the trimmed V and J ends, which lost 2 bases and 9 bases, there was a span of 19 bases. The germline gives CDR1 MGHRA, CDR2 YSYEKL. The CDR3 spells CASSQSPGNREKAFF. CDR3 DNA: TGCGCCAGCAGCCAAAGCCCGGGGAACAGGGAAAAAGCTTTCTTT.

As DNA, the CDR3 is TGTGCCACCAGATCAGCAGGTGGTTCACCCCTCCACTTT. It encodes CATRSAGGSPLHF. The chain couples TRBV24-1 to TRBJ1-6; D gene uncertain. The CDR3 extends over 13 amino acids. Germline CDR1 and CDR2: KGHDR and SFDVKD. V lost 7 bases and J 9 bases, leaving 12 bases between the germline ends.

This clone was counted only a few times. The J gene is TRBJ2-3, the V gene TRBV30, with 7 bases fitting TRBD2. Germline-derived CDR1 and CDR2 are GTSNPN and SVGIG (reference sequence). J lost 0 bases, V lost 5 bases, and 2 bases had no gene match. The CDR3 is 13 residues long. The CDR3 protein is CAWDSGSTDTQYF. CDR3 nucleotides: TGTGCCTGGGATAGCGGGAGCACAGATACGCAGTATTTT.

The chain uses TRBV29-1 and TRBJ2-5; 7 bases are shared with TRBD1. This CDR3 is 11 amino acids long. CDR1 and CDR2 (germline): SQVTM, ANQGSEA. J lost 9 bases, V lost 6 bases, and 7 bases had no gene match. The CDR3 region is CSVGDREAQYF. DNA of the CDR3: TGCAGCGTGGGGGACAGAGAAGCCCAGTACTTC.

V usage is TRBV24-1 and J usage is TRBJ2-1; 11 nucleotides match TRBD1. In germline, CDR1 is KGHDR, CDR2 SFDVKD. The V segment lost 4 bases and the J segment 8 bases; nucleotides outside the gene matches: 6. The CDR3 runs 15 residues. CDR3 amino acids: CATSDSGQGADEQFF. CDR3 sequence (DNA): TGTGCCACCAGTGACTCCGGACAGGGGGCAGATGAGCAGTTCTTC.

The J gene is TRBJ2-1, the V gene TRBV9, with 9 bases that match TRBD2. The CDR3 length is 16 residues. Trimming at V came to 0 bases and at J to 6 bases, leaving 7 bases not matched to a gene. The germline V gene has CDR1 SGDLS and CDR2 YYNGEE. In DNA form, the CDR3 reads TGTGCCAGCAGCGTAGCTACGACTAGCGGCCTCAATGAGCAGTTCTTC. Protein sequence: CASSVATTSGLNEQFF.

The CDR3 DNA follows: TGTGCCAGCAGCATTAGCGGGAGAGTCGACGAGCAGTACTTC. Translation: CASSISGRVDEQYF. J is TRBJ2-7 and V is TRBV7-2; TRBD2 matches 9 bases. J was trimmed by 5 bases and V by 5 bases; bases with no gene match: 7. The CDR3 length is 14 residues. Germline values: CDR1 SGHTA, CDR2 FQGNSA.

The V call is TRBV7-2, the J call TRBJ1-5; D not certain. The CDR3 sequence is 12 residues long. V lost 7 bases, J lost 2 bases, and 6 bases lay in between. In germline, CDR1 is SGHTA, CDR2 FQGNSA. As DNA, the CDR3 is TGTGCCAGCACCGAGGGCAATCAGCCCCAGCATTTT. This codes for CASTEGNQPQHF.

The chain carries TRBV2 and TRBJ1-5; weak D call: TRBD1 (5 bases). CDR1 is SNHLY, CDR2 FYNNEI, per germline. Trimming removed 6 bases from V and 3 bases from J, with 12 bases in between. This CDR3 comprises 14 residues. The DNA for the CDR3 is TGTGCCAGCAGCTTCACGGGGGTCAATCAGCCCCAGCATTTT. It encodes CASSFTGVNQPQHF.

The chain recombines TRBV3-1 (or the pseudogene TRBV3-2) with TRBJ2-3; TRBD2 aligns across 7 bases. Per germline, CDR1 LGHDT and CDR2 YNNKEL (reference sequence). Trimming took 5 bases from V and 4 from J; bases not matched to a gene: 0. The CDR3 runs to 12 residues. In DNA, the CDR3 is TGTGCCAGCAGCACTAGCGCAGATACGCAGTATTTT. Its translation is CASSTSADTQYF.

The CDR3 loop is CASSLRSPGGGAPGELFF. The CDR3 DNA follows: TGTGCCAGCAGCTTACGCTCGCCTGGCGGGGGGGCTCCCGGGGAGCTGTTTTTT. This rearrangement joins TRBV11-2 to TRBJ2-2; TRBD2 aligns across 9 bases. The CDR3 has 18 residues. The V gene end was trimmed by 2 bases and the J gene end by 6 bases; junction bases not matched to a gene: 13. Germline V lookup: CDR1 SGHAT, CDR2 FQNNGV.